Listed below are T cell receptor beta chains from one sample, sequenced in a study of blood T cell repertoires in COVID-19. Assay used: immunoSEQ multiplex PCR; TCRdb lists only in-frame clones, some missing. The sample comprises 200,000 to 250,000 clones, about 83% of which are singletons, and 1.3% rests with the top ten. The source material was peripheral blood. The receptors come from a woman aged 25 to 45 with COVID-19, enrolled during active disease. CDR3s include the opening cysteine and the closing phenylalanine or tryptophan. Each record gives: V gene, D gene, clone size, J gene, CDR3 DNA, CDR3 protein. A D gene is named only where the DNA matches it firmly. Clone size appears in some rows only: once, few, many, or a class for an expanded clone.

V: TRBV27
D: TRBD2
size: -
J: TRBJ2-1
DNA: TGTGCCAGCAGTTTAGGCGGGAGGGCCAATGAGCAGTTCTTC
CDR3: CASSLGGRANEQFF

V: TRBV6-5
D: -
size: -
J: TRBJ1-5
DNA: TGTGCCAGCAGTTACAACCAGGGACTCTCCCCCCAGCATTTT
CDR3: CASSYNQGLSPQHF

V: TRBV5-5
D: TRBD2
size: -
J: TRBJ2-1
DNA: TGTGCCAGCAGCTTCAGGACTAGCGGGAGGTACAATGAGCAGTTCTTC
CDR3: CASSFRTSGRYNEQFF

V: TRBV12-5
D: TRBD2
size: -
J: TRBJ2-5
DNA: TGTGCTAGTGTTAGAGGGAGGGAATCTGAGACCCAGTACTTC
CDR3: CASVRGRESETQYF

V: TRBV7-3
D: -
size: -
J: TRBJ1-1
DNA: TGTGCCAGCAGCCCGACATCGGGGTCGGGGACTGAAGCTTTCTTT
CDR3: CASSPTSGSGTEAFF

V: TRBV3-1/TRBV3-2
D: -
size: once
J: TRBJ2-1
DNA: TGTGCCAGCAGTAGGCGGGGAGCGATTCTCAATGAGCAGTTCTTC
CDR3: CASSRRGAILNEQFF

V: TRBV6-5
D: TRBD1
size: few
J: TRBJ1-2
DNA: TGTGCCAGCAGACAGGGGGTTTTTCTTGGCTACACCTTC
CDR3: CASRQGVFLGYTF

V: TRBV30
D: TRBD1
size: -
J: TRBJ1-1
DNA: TGTGCCTGGAGTTACACCCGGGACAGCGGAGCTTTCTTT
CDR3: CAWSYTRDSGAFF

V: TRBV5-5
D: -
size: -
J: TRBJ1-3
DNA: TGTGCCAGCAGCCACCCTAGCCCGGGCCGGGGAAACACCATATATTTT
CDR3: CASSHPSPGRGNTIYF

V: TRBV30
D: TRBD1
size: -
J: TRBJ2-5
DNA: TGTGCCTGGGACAGGGGGACTGGGGAGACCCAGTACTTC
CDR3: CAWDRGTGETQYF

V: TRBV4-3
D: -
size: -
J: TRBJ1-5
DNA: TGCGCCAGCAGCCAAGGTACAGGTAGCAATCAGCCCCAGCATTTT
CDR3: CASSQGTGSNQPQHF